This T cell receptor (beta chain) was identified in a study of cytomegalovirus exposure and HLA in healthy donors. In germline, CDR1 is SEHNR, CDR2 FQNEAQ (reference sequence). V dropped 4 bases and J dropped 8 bases, with 6 bases sitting between them. CDR3 size: 11 residues. Only in-frame clones appear in the TCRdb table, and some are missing; sequencing was by immunoSEQ multiplex PCR. The sample lists some 80,000 clones, 90% to 97% seen once, with around 1.6% in the top ten. The clonotype comes from a man younger than 35 in good health and CMV-seropositive. Sequenced: PBMCs. The gene calls are TRBV7-9 and TRBJ2-1; D is ambiguous. As DNA, the CDR3 is TGTGCCAGCAGCTCCGAGGATGAGCAGTTCTTC. It encodes CASSSEDEQFF.